What follows are 2 T cell receptor beta chains derived from one specimen sequenced in a study of radiation and T cells in renal cell carcinoma. Time point: baseline pretreatment blood. Sample treatment: 15 Gy SBRT to primary tumor, nephrectomy 4 weeks later. The table came from immunoSEQ multiplex PCR; TCRdb's copy has only in-frame clones and leaves some out. The table has about 91,000 clones, 70% to 85% seen once. The input for sequencing was blood, taken from a patient whose treatment included radiotherapy and nephrectomy. Every receptor here comes from a man aged 60 to 75 with renal cell carcinoma.

The rearrangement joins TRBV19 to TRBJ2-3, with 9 bases aligning to TRBD2. Losses at the gene ends were 3 bases for V and 5 bases for J; bases not matched to a gene: 12. This CDR3 is 17 amino acids long. CDR1 is LNHDA and CDR2 is SQIVND in the germline V gene (reference sequence). Written as DNA, the CDR3 is TGTGCCAGTAGTATCAAGACTGGCGGGAGGGGTGGAGATACGCAGTATTTT. It encodes CASSIKTGGRGGDTQYF.

V gene TRBV4-3 combines with J gene TRBJ2-4; perhaps TRBD2 as D (5 bases). CDR3 length: 15 amino acids. Germline CDR1 reads LGHNA; CDR2 reads YSLEER. Trimming pared 1 base from V and 1 base from J, leaving 8 bases between. CDR3 loop: CASSQVGGAKNIQYF. CDR3 coding DNA: TGCGCCAGCAGCCAAGTGGGCGGGGCCAAAAACATTCAGTACTTC.